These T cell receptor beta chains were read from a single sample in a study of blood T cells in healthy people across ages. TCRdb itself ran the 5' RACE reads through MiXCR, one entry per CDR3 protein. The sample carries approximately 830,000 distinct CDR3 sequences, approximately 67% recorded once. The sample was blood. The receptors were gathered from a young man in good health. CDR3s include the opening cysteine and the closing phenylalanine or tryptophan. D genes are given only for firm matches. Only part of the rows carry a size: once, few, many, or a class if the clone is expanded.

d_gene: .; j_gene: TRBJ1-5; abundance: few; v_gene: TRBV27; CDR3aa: CASSLSNGGNQPQHF; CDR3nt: TGTGCCAGCAGTTTATCGAACGGGGGCAATCAGCCCCAGCATTTT
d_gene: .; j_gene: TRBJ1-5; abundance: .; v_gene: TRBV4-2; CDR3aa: CASSHEGGNQPQHF; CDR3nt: TGTGCCAGCAGCCATGAAGGGGGCAATCAGCCCCAGCATTTT
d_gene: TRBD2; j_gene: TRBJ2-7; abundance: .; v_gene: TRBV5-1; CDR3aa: CASSVGTSGSLSYEQYF; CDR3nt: TGCGCCAGCAGCGTAGGGACTAGCGGGTCCCTTTCCTACGAGCAGTACTTC
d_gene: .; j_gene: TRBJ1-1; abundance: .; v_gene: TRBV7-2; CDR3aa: CASSSAIRGTEAFF; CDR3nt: TGTGCCAGCAGCTCAGCAATCAGGGGCACTGAAGCTTTCTTT
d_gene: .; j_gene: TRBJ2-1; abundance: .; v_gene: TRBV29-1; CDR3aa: CSVNRGGGGYEQFF; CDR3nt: TGCAGCGTCAATCGTGGAGGGGGCGGGTATGAGCAGTTCTTC
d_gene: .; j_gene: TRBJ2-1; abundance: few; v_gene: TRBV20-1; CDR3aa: CSARRLANEQFF; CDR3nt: TGCAGTGCTAGACGGCTAGCAAATGAGCAGTTCTTC
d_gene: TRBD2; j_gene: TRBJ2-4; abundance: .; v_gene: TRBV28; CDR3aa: CASTEAGGRKNIQYF; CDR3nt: TGTGCCAGCACTGAAGCGGGGGGACGTAAAAACATTCAGTACTTC
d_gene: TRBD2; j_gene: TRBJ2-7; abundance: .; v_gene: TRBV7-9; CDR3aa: CASSLGEGSDEQYF; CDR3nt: TGTGCCAGCAGCTTAGGGGAGGGGTCCGACGAGCAGTACTTC
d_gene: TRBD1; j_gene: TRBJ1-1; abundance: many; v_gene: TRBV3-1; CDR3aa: CASSPRQGIAEAFF; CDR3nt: TGTGCCAGCAGCCCTCGACAGGGGATCGCTGAAGCTTTCTTT
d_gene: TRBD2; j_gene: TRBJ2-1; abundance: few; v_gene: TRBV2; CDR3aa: CASSSSSGEYNEQFF; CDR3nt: TGTGCCAGCAGTTCGAGTAGCGGGGAATACAATGAGCAGTTCTTC
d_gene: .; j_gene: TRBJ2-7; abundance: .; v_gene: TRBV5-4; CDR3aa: CASSADPGQEQYF; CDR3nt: TGTGCCAGCAGCGCCGACCCAGGGCAAGAGCAGTACTTC
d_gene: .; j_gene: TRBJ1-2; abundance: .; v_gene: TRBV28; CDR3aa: CASSLRGVYGYTF; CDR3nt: TGTGCCAGCAGTTTAAGGGGGGTCTATGGCTACACCTTC
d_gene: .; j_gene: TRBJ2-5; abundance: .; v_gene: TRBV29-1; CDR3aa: CSVVRGVGETQYF; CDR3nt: TGCAGCGTTGTTAGGGGAGTGGGAGAGACCCAGTACTTC
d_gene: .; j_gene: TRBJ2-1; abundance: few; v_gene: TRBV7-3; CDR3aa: CASSFSGAWNEQFF; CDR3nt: TGTGCCAGCAGCTTTTCGGGGGCGTGGAATGAGCAGTTCTTC
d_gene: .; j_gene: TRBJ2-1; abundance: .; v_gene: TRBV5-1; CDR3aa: CASSWGGLNNEQFF; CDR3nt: TGCGCCAGCAGCTGGGGGGGCCTGAACAATGAGCAGTTCTTC
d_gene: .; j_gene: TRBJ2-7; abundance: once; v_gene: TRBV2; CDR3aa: CASRVISTSYEQYF; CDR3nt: TGTGCCAGCAGAGTCATCTCAACCTCCTACGAGCAGTACTTC
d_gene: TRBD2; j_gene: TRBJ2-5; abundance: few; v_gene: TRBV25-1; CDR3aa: CASSELIPGTSDSGTQYF; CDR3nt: TGTGCCAGCAGTGAATTAATACCCGGGACTAGCGACTCGGGGACCCAGTACTTC
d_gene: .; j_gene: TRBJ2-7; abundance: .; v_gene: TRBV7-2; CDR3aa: CASSLSGQEGLEQYF; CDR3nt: TGTGCCAGCAGCTTATCCGGACAAGAGGGCCTCGAGCAGTACTTC
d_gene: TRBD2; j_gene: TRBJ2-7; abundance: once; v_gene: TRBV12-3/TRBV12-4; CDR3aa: CASSLSSGGAHEQYF; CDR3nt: TGTGCCAGCAGTTTATCTAGCGGGGGGGCCCACGAGCAGTACTTC
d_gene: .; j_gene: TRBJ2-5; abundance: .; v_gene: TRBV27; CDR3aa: CASSFRRRETQYF; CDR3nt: TGTGCCAGCAGTTTCCGGCGTCGGGAGACCCAGTACTTC
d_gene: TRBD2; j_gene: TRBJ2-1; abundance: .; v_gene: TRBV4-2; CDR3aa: CASSRVVSGGPFYNEQFF; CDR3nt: TGTGCCAGCAGCCGAGTGGTTAGCGGGGGCCCTTTTTACAATGAGCAGTTCTTC
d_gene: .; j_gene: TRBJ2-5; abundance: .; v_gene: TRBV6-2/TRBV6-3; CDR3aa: CASSYSVKTQYF; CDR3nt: TGTGCCAGCAGTTACTCGGTAAAGACCCAGTACTTC
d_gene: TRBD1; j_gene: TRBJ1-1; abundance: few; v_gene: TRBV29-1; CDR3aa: CSGPGQGCTEAFF; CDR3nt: TGCAGCGGACCCGGACAGGGGTGCACTGAAGCTTTCTTT
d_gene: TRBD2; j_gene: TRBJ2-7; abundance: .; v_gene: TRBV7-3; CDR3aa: CASSPGRGVYEQYF; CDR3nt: TGTGCCAGCAGCCCAGGGAGGGGCGTGTACGAGCAGTACTTC
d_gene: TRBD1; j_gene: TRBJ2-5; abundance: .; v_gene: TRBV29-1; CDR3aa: CSVAPGQGSGEQYF; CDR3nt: TGCAGCGTTGCCCCGGGACAGGGATCGGGGGAGCAGTACTTC
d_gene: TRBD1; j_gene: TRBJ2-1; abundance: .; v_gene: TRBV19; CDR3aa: CASSGQTGGAYYNEQFF; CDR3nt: TGTGCCAGTAGTGGCCAGACAGGGGGCGCCTACTACAATGAGCAGTTCTTC
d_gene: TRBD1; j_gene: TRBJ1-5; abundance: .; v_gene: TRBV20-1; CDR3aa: CSARDRERQGAVQPQHF; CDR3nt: TGCAGTGCTAGAGATAGGGAGAGACAGGGGGCTGTTCAGCCCCAGCATTTT
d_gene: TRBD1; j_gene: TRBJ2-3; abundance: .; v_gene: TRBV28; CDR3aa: CASRPGTGGFSTDTQYF; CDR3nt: TGTGCCAGCCGCCCGGGGACAGGGGGCTTTAGCACAGATACGCAGTATTTT
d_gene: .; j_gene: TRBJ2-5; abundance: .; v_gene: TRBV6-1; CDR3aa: CASSEGVPVTQYF; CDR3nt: TGTGCCAGCAGTGAAGGGGTTCCTGTGACCCAGTACTTC
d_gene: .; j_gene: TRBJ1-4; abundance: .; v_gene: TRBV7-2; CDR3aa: CASSSSGTQEGLFF; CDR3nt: TGTGCCAGCAGCTCGTCCGGGACTCAGGAGGGACTGTTTTTT
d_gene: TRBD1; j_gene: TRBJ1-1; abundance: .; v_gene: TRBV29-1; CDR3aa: CSVEEVLGQGLNTEAFF; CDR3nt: TGCAGCGTTGAAGAAGTCCTGGGACAGGGACTGAACACTGAAGCTTTCTTT
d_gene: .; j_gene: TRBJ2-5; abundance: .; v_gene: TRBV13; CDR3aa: CASSLGLPETQYF; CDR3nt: TGTGCCAGCAGCTTGGGACTGCCAGAGACCCAGTACTTC
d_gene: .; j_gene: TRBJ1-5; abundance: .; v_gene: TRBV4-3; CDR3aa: CASSQRLQIGQPQHF; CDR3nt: TGCGCCAGCAGCCAAAGATTACAGATCGGCCAGCCCCAGCATTTT
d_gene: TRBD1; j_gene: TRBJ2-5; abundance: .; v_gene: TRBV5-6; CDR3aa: CASSTVTDRALQETQYF; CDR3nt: TGTGCCAGCAGCACCGTTACTGACAGGGCTCTCCAAGAGACCCAGTACTTC
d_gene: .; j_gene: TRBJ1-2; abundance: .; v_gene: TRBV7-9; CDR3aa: CASSLRGTGYTF; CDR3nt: TGTGCCAGCAGCTTAAGAGGAACTGGCTACACCTTC
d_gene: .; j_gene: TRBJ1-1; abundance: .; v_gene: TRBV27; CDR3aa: CASGTSPEAFF; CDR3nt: TGTGCCAGCGGCACGAGCCCTGAAGCTTTCTTT
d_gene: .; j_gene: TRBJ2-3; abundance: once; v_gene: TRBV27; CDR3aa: CASTVGAGNTDTQYF; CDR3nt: TGTGCCAGCACCGTGGGGGCAGGGAATACAGATACGCAGTATTTT
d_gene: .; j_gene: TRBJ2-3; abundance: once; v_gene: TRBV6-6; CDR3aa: CAIRLGLATDTQYF; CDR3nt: TGTGCCATACGCCTAGGGTTGGCAACAGATACGCAGTATTTT
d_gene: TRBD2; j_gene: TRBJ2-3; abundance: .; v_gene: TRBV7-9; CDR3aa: CASSSTGLAGPEGTDTQYF; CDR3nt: TGTGCCAGCAGCTCAACGGGACTAGCGGGTCCAGAGGGCACAGATACGCAGTATTTT
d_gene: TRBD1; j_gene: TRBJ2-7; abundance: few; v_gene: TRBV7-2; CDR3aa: CASSTDRREQYF; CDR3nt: TGTGCCAGCAGCACGGACAGGCGCGAGCAGTACTTC
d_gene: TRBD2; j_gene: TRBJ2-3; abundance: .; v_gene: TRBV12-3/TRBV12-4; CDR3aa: CASSPLPGRASTDTQYF; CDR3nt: TGTGCCAGCAGTCCCCTTCCCGGGAGGGCCAGCACAGATACGCAGTATTTT
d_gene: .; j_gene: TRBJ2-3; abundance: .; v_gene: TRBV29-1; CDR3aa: CSVEVYTQYF; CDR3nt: TGCAGCGTTGAAGTATATACGCAGTATTTT
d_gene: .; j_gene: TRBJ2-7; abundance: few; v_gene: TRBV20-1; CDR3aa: CSAGMGAYEQYF; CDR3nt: TGCAGTGCTGGGATGGGGGCCTACGAGCAGTACTTC
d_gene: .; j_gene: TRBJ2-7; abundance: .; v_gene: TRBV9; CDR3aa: CASSVDPVGSYEQYF; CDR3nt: TGTGCCAGCAGCGTAGACCCCGTGGGCTCCTACGAGCAGTACTTC
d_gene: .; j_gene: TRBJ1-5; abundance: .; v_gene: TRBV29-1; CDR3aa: CSVGDKGGPQHF; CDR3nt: TGCAGCGTTGGGGACAAGGGTGGTCCCCAGCATTTT
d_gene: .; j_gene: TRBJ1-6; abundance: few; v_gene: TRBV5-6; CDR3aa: CASSQGINSPLHF; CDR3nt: TGTGCCAGCAGCCAGGGAATTAATTCACCCCTCCACTTT
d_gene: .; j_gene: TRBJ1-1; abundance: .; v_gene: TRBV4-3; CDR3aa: CASSQLPGELNTEAFF; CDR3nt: TGCGCCAGCAGCCAACTTCCTGGGGAGTTGAACACTGAAGCTTTCTTT
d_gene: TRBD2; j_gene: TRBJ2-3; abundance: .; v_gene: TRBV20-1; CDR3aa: CSALEPGLAGDSSTDTQYF; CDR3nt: TGCAGTGCTCTTGAGCCGGGACTAGCGGGGGATTCTTCCACAGATACGCAGTATTTT
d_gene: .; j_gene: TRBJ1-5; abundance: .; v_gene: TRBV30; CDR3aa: CAWNVGLSNQPQHF; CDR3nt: TGTGCCTGGAACGTGGGTCTAAGCAATCAGCCCCAGCATTTT